These T cell receptor beta chains were read from a single sample in a study of control samples from healthy donors and cancer patients. The protocol was immunoSEQ multiplex PCR, while the TCRdb copy is restricted to in-frame clones and leaves out a portion. The sample lists over 150,000 clones, around 94% occurring once. What was sequenced was blood. The receptors originated from a woman under 30 in good health. Each CDR3 is given with its conserved first and last residue. The D gene is left open where the match is weak.

j_gene: TRBJ1-2; d_gene: NA; v_gene: TRBV2; CDR3nt: TGTGCCAGCAGTGACAGGGGCTATGGCTACACCTTC; CDR3aa: CASSDRGYGYTF
j_gene: TRBJ1-2; d_gene: TRBD1; v_gene: TRBV19; CDR3nt: TGTGCCAGTAGCCCTAACCCGACAGGGTTTGGAGGAGGCTACACCTTC; CDR3aa: CASSPNPTGFGGGYTF
j_gene: TRBJ2-1; d_gene: NA; v_gene: TRBV4-1; CDR3nt: TGCGCCAGCAGCCATTCATTGGAGAATGAGCAGTTCTTC; CDR3aa: CASSHSLENEQFF
j_gene: TRBJ1-1; d_gene: NA; v_gene: TRBV11-3; CDR3nt: TGTGCCAGCAGCTTACGACAGGCGAGTGGCACTGAAGCTTTCTTT; CDR3aa: CASSLRQASGTEAFF
j_gene: TRBJ2-6; d_gene: TRBD1; v_gene: TRBV3-1/TRBV3-2; CDR3nt: TGTGCCAGCAGCAGGACAGGCCTAACGGGGGCCAACGTCCTGACTTTC; CDR3aa: CASSRTGLTGANVLTF
j_gene: TRBJ1-5; d_gene: TRBD1; v_gene: TRBV27; CDR3nt: TGTGCCAGCAGTCCAGACAGGGCCAATCAGCCCCAGCATTTT; CDR3aa: CASSPDRANQPQHF
j_gene: TRBJ2-2; d_gene: NA; v_gene: TRBV11-3; CDR3nt: TGTGCCAGCAGCCAAAGCAACAGAAAAGGTTGGGAGCTGTTTTTT; CDR3aa: CASSQSNRKGWELFF
j_gene: TRBJ1-1; d_gene: NA; v_gene: TRBV19; CDR3nt: TGTGCCAGTAGTCCCACCCTTACAGGCTTAGGCACTGAAGCTTTCTTT; CDR3aa: CASSPTLTGLGTEAFF
j_gene: TRBJ1-1; d_gene: NA; v_gene: TRBV18; CDR3nt: TGTGCCAGCTCACCCGTGACAGCCATGAACACTGAAGCTTTCTTT; CDR3aa: CASSPVTAMNTEAFF
j_gene: TRBJ2-3; d_gene: TRBD1; v_gene: TRBV7-2; CDR3nt: TGTGCCAGCAGCACAGGACAGGGATTGGCGCAGTATTTT; CDR3aa: CASSTGQGLAQYF
j_gene: TRBJ2-3; d_gene: TRBD1; v_gene: TRBV9; CDR3nt: TGTGCCAGCAGCGTACCCAGGGGGTCTAGCACAGATACGCAGTATTTT; CDR3aa: CASSVPRGSSTDTQYF